Here is one T cell receptor beta chain with its context. The record originates from a study of cytomegalovirus exposure and HLA in healthy donors. The study ran its PCR with 60 Vbeta and 13 Jbeta primers. Profiled with immunoSEQ multiplex PCR; TCRdb holds only in-frame clones, not every one. The data hold some 130,000 clones, with roughly 80% observed a single time. V lost 6 bases and J lost 7, with 9 bases in between. The CDR3 runs to 10 residues. CDR1 and CDR2 from the germline V gene are SQVTM and ANQGSEA. The sample taken for sequencing was PBMCs. The chain is built from TRBV29-1 and TRBJ1-1; D is undetermined. This receptor was identified in a man aged 35 to 55 in good health and CMV-seronegative. Written as DNA, the CDR3 is TGCAGCGTAGGCGAGGGTGAAGCTTTCTTT. This gives the protein CSVGEGEAFF.